One and the same sample provided the 23 T cell receptor beta chains below, sequenced in a study of PD-L1 blockade in urothelial cancer. Data came from immunoSEQ multiplex PCR; TCRdb stores just in-frame clones and leaves some out. The sample has some 76,000 clones; about 88% are singletons. Sequences were derived from PBMCs, sampled around atezolizumab (anti-PD-L1) treatment. These receptors were taken from a man in his sixties with urothelial cancer.

The sample holds a few counts of this clone. The chain links TRBV30 to TRBJ2-5; maybe TRBD1 (5 bases). V lost 4 bases to trimming and J lost 5 bases, with 11 bases between them. Germline assignment: CDR1 GTSNPN and CDR2 SVGIG (reference sequence). The CDR3 totals 12 residues. CDR3 in amino acids: CAWTTGEETQYF. The CDR3 DNA reads as TGTGCCTGGACCACAGGAGAGGAGACCCAGTACTTC.

V is TRBV6-1 and J is TRBJ1-2; D ambiguous. Germline CDR1 and CDR2: MNHNS and SASEGT. The CDR3 spans 13 residues. V lost 1 base to trimming and J lost 5 bases, with 8 bases between them. CDR3 DNA sequence: TGTGCCAGCAGTGAAGTTTCCAGGTATGGCTACACCTTC. Translated: CASSEVSRYGYTF.

This chain connects TRBV28 to TRBJ2-6; D is possibly TRBD2 (6 bases). Trimming pared 3 bases from V and 1 base from J, leaving 10 bases between. The CDR3 extends over 16 amino acids. Germline CDR1 MDHEN, CDR2 SYDVKM. In DNA, the CDR3 is TGTGCCAGCAGTTTCGGGGGTCGGTCTGGGGCCAACGTCCTGACTTTC. Residues: CASSFGGRSGANVLTF. The entire variable domain, with the rest obtained from reference TRBV28 and TRBJ2-6, is as follows: DVKVTQSSRYLVKRTGEKVFLECVQDMDHENMFWYRQDPGLGLRLIYFSYDVKMKEKGDIPEGYSVSREKKERFSLILESASTNQTSMYLCASSFGGRSGANVLTFGAGSRLTVL.

The rearrangement links TRBV28 to TRBJ1-2; D call uncertain. V shed 8 bases and J shed 1 base, with 8 bases lying between them. The CDR3 extends over 12 amino acids. Germline V gene data show CDR1 as MDHEN and CDR2 as SYDVKM. In nucleotides, the CDR3 is TGTGCCAGCGTCGGTGTTAACTATGGCTACACCTTC. It translates to CASVGVNYGYTF.

This chain joins TRBV5-1 and TRBJ1-2, with D unresolved. Germline V gene data show CDR1 as SGHRS and CDR2 as YFSETQ. The length of the CDR3 is 13 residues. With 4 bases removed from V and 7 bases from J, the gap between germline ends came to 14 bases. CDR3 amino acids: CASSVLGEGGYTF. The CDR3 region has the DNA TGCGCCAGCAGCGTCCTGGGTGAGGGTGGCTACACCTTC.

V gene TRBV19 combines with J gene TRBJ1-2, with 7 bases aligning to TRBD1. The CDR3 extends over 14 amino acids. V gave up 3 bases and J gave up 6 bases; unmatched junction bases: 7. CDR1 LNHDA and CDR2 SQIVND come from the germline V gene (reference sequence). The CDR3 bases are TGTGCCAGTAGTATTTCGAGGGGGCCCCATGGCTACACCTTC. Translation gives CASSISRGPHGYTF.

J is TRBJ2-5 and V is TRBV6-1; tentative D call: TRBD2 (6 bases). Germline V gives CDR1 MNHNS, CDR2 SASEGT. The CDR3 sequence is 14 residues long. V gave up 7 bases and J gave up 5 bases, with 17 bases separating them. The CDR3, as DNA: TGTGCCAGCACCCCGGGAGCCCGGCAGGAGACCCAGTACTTC. Protein sequence: CASTPGARQETQYF.

The chain couples TRBV18 to TRBJ1-2; D unresolved. V shed 0 bases and J shed 4 bases, with 15 bases lying between them. Germline loops: CDR1 KGHSH, CDR2 LQKENI. CDR3 size: 16 residues. The CDR3 loop reads CASSPPAIRTGYGYTF. The CDR3 nucleotides read TGTGCCAGCTCACCACCTGCTATTCGAACGGGCTATGGCTACACCTTC.

This clone was detected a few times. The genes are TRBV2 and TRBJ1-1, with 9 bases lining up with TRBD1. The V segment lost 6 bases and the J segment 1 base; nucleotides outside the gene matches: 0. The length of the CDR3 is 13 residues. Germline CDR1 reads SNHLY; CDR2 reads FYNNEI. CDR3 DNA: TGTGCCAGCAGGGACAGGGGGAACACTGAAGCTTTCTTT. The encoded protein is CASRDRGNTEAFF.

This chain uses TRBV19 with TRBJ2-3; D is ambiguous. The ends were cut back, 1 base at V and 0 bases at J, with 2 bases in the middle. CDR1 is LNHDA, CDR2 SQIVND, per germline (reference sequence). The CDR3 has 13 amino acids. CDR3 DNA: TGTGCCAGTAGTATAGCGAGCACAGATACGCAGTATTTT. It is translated as CASSIASTDTQYF.

The chain combines TRBV28 with TRBJ2-1; maybe TRBD1 (6 bases). V lost 3 bases and J 6 bases, leaving 9 bases between the germline ends. This CDR3 has 13 residues. The germline gives CDR1 MDHEN, CDR2 SYDVKM. The chain's CDR3 is CASSFGGGNEQFF. Written as DNA, the CDR3 is TGTGCCAGCAGTTTTGGGGGCGGCAATGAGCAGTTCTTC.

The chain joins TRBV2 to TRBJ2-3, with a tentative D call TRBD2 (6 bases). V dropped 1 base and J dropped 4 bases, with 18 bases sitting between them. Germline V gene data show CDR1 as SNHLY and CDR2 as FYNNEI. CDR3 length equals 17 residues. The CDR3 protein is CASSEVLLGLHPDTQYF. CDR3 in DNA: TGTGCCAGCAGTGAAGTCCTTCTAGGACTACATCCAGATACGCAGTATTTT.

V and J are TRBV5-4 and TRBJ2-3, with 11 positions matching TRBD2. This CDR3 region has 16 residues. Per germline, CDR1 SGHNT and CDR2 YYREEE (reference sequence). V trimming: 4 bases; J trimming: 3 bases; junction bases outside the gene matches: 7. The DNA of the CDR3 is TGTGCCAGCAGCCCCGGACTAGCGGGCGAAACAGATACGCAGTATTTT. Residues: CASSPGLAGETDTQYF.

The gene calls are TRBV7-2 and TRBJ2-5; D possibly corresponds to TRBD2 (5 bases). In germline, CDR1 is SGHTA, CDR2 FQGNSA. V was trimmed by 5 bases and J by 3 bases, leaving 10 bases between them. The CDR3 covers 13 residues. Here the CDR3 reads CASSIAAEETQYF. CDR3 bases: TGTGCCAGCAGCATTGCAGCGGAAGAGACCCAGTACTTC.

The chain links TRBV6-1 to TRBJ1-3; D possibly corresponds to TRBD1 (5 bases). With 2 bases removed from V and 0 bases from J, the gap between germline ends came to 11 bases. The germline CDR1 and CDR2 sequences are MNHNS and SASEGT. The CDR3 has 16 amino acids. The CDR3, as DNA: TGTGCCAGCAGTGAATCCCCAGGGCCCTCTGGAAACACCATATATTTT. Translating gives CASSESPGPSGNTIYF.

The chain carries TRBV10-1 and TRBJ2-1, with D perhaps matching TRBD2 (6 bases). With 3 bases removed from V and 7 bases from J, the gap between germline ends came to 16 bases. There are 15 residues in the CDR3. The germline V gene encodes CDR1 WNHNN and CDR2 SYGVQD (reference sequence). The CDR3 nucleotides are TGCGCCAGCAGTGAACAGAGCGGGCTCGGGAATGAGCAGTTCTTC. This encodes CASSEQSGLGNEQFF.

The rearrangement uses TRBV5-4 and TRBJ2-2, with TRBD1 identical over 8 bases. V shed 0 bases, J shed 6 bases, and the junction held 7 bases outside the gene matches. Germline V gene sequence: CDR1 SGHNT, CDR2 YYREEE (reference sequence). This CDR3 is built from 16 residues. CDR3 sequence (DNA): TGTGCCAGCAGCTTGGCGGACAGGGTGAGGGCCGGGGAGCTGTTTTTT. The encoded protein is CASSLADRVRAGELFF. Full variable domain (remainder filled in from reference TRBV5-4 and TRBJ2-2): ETGVTQSPTHLIKTRGQQVTLRCSSQSGHNTVSWYQQALGQGPQFIFQYYREEENGRGNFPPRFSGLQFPNYSSELNVNALELDDSALYLCASSLADRVRAGELFFGEGSRLTVL.

This clone was seen once. The rearrangement links TRBV28 to TRBJ2-2; 9 nucleotides line up with TRBD1. This CDR3 has 16 residues. CDR1 MDHEN and CDR2 SYDVKM come from the germline V gene. Losses at the gene ends were 5 bases for V and 1 base for J; bases not matched to a gene: 5. CDR3 nucleotide sequence: TGTGCCAGCAGTCGGACAGGGGTCAGGAACACCGGGGAGCTGTTTTTT. This encodes CASSRTGVRNTGELFF.

The chain recombines TRBV5-1 with TRBJ2-3; 7 nucleotides match TRBD1. V was pared by 4 bases and J by 2 bases, with 10 bases of the junction left unmatched. CDR3 size: 16 residues. Germline V CDR1 and CDR2: SGHRS, YFSETQ. DNA for the CDR3: TGCGCCAGCAGCGAGGCGACAGGGCATAACACAGATACGCAGTATTTT. As protein: CASSEATGHNTDTQYF.

This chain joins TRBV27 and TRBJ2-7, with TRBD1 identical over 8 bases. The V and J ends lost 5 bases and 2 bases, in that order; junction bases with no gene match: 20. Germline V gene sequence: CDR1 MNHEY, CDR2 SMNVEV (reference sequence). CDR3 length equals 19 residues. Here the CDR3 DNA reads TGTGCCAGCAGTACAAGCCCCGGCAGGGGGCGTACCATCCCCTACGAGCAGTACTTC. It yields the protein CASSTSPGRGRTIPYEQYF.

The chain joins TRBV6-6 to TRBJ1-1, with 8 nucleotides matching TRBD1. The germline CDR1 and CDR2 sequences are MNHNY and SVGAGI (reference sequence). The CDR3 loop spans 14 amino acids. Germline trimming cut 2 bases from V and 4 bases from J; bases unmatched to any gene: 3. The DNA for the CDR3 is TGTGCCAGCAGTTACCCAGACAGGGGCACTGAAGCTTTCTTT. Translating it yields CASSYPDRGTEAFF.

The chain combines TRBV6-1 with TRBJ2-3, with TRBD2 matching over 8 bases. The germline CDR1 and CDR2 sequences are MNHNS and SASEGT. The CDR3 loop spans 16 amino acids. V was pared by 3 bases and J by 6 bases, with 11 bases of the junction left unmatched. The CDR3 nucleotides read TGTGCCAGCAGTGACCGGAGCGGGGGAACTTTGGATACGCAGTATTTT. It translates to CASSDRSGGTLDTQYF.

J is TRBJ2-3 and V is TRBV7-9; 9 bases match TRBD1. The CDR3 totals 18 residues. Trimming removed 1 base from V and 3 bases from J; junction bases left unmatched: 11. Germline V lookup: CDR1 SEHNR, CDR2 FQNEAQ (reference sequence). The CDR3 DNA reads TGTGCCAGCAGCTTAGGAACAGGGGGCGATGGGGGAACAGATACGCAGTATTTT. Translating it yields CASSLGTGGDGGTDTQYF.